This T cell receptor beta chain originates from a study of T cells in Graves' hyperthyroidism and ophthalmopathy. RNA transcripts were the template for amplifying TCR beta CDR3 regions. In the first-round RT-PCR of the TCR CDR3, the HTBI primer set was used. From the multiplex PCR reads, TCRdb called clonotypes with MiXCR, one entry per CDR3 protein. The repertoire has 360,000 or so distinct CDR3 sequences, under 20% of them found once; the top ten carry around 4%. Diagnoses were made from clinical symptoms, serum measures (thyroxine and TRAb), thyroid ultrasound and orbital computed tomography. This clonotype was observed many times. Specimen: blood. The TCR originated in a woman between 18 and 29 years old with Graves' hyperthyroidism.

CDR3 amino acids: CASSQERVQPQHF. In DNA, the CDR3 is TGCGCCAGCAGCCAAGAGCGGGTTCAGCCCCAGCATTTT. The V call is TRBV4-1, the J call TRBJ1-5; D is ambiguous. Germline V CDR1 and CDR2: MGHRA, YSYEKL. V gave up 0 bases and J gave up 6 bases, with 6 bases separating them. The CDR3 is made up of 13 amino acids.